The subject of this entry is one TCR beta chain. The data stem from a study of blood T cell repertoires in COVID-19. Study information: Samples representing acute and convalescent COVID-19 were sourced from the United States, Italy and Spain. PBMCs, B-cell-depleted T cells, or T cells provided the cDNA or gDNA that made up the material.

The junction had 10 bases not matched to a gene; V was cut back by 5 bases and J by 4 bases. Germline V gene sequence: CDR1 PRHDT, CDR2 FYEKMQ (reference sequence). This CDR3 has 16 amino acids. Per the study methods: Reference gene primer amplification gave estimated nucleated cell counts. Measured with immunoSEQ multiplex PCR; TCRdb has only the in-frame clones, and not every one. Clonal size and the V and J genes are those of that table, whereas D and trimming came from the DNA. The sample consists of roughly 74,000 clones, approximately 91% of them appearing once. The V and J genes are TRBV13 and TRBJ2-3; 9 bases map to TRBD1. Input material: peripheral blood. The TCR was taken from a man between 65 and 85 years old with active or convalescent COVID-19. In nucleotides, the CDR3 is TGTGCCAGCAGCCGAATCAGGACAGGGGTTGCAGATACGCAGTATTTT. Protein sequence: CASSRIRTGVADTQYF.